This entry concerns a single T cell receptor beta chain. Its antigen is unidentified. The entry originates in a study of T cell responses to AZD1222 COVID-19 vaccine. Generated by immunoSEQ multiplex PCR, the TCRdb table keeps only in-frame clones and is missing some. The repertoire includes roughly 160,000 clones, 90% of them detected once, and about 1.6% sits in the top ten. Study-level findings and limits: It should be noted that donors were predominantly white British and more often female, and clonal diversity was possibly underestimated.

J gave up 5 bases and V 2 bases, and 15 bases lay outside the gene matches. Germline lookup yields CDR1 SGHRS and CDR2 YFSETQ. The CDR3 is 20 residues long. This material consisted of peripheral blood, taken on day 0 of AZD1222 vaccination. V gene TRBV5-1 combines with J gene TRBJ2-2, with 13 bases fitting TRBD2. The source is an adult in good health. The CDR3 bases are TGCGCCAGCAGCTTCGAACAACTAGCGGGGGGGCCGGGTAGGACCGGGGAGCTGTTTTTT. Its protein product is CASSFEQLAGGPGRTGELFF.